The 28 T cell receptor beta chains listed next were all sequenced from one sample in a study of metastatic and nonmetastatic thyroid tumors. TCRdb reprocessed the PCR reads using MiXCR. The sample lists tens of thousands of clones, 15% seen once, with 3.6% in the top ten. Thyroid surgery took place with no prior treatment in any patient. Material: blood. The receptors originated from a female donor with papillary thyroid cancer or a benign thyroid nodule (not recorded which). Some clones in this sample may be carry-over from other donors' samples.

Many counts were recorded for this clone. The chain employs TRBV5-1 and TRBJ1-1; perhaps TRBD1 as D (5 bases). Per germline, CDR1 SGHRS and CDR2 YFSETQ. The CDR3 runs 18 residues. The V end was cut by 4 bases, the J end by 4 bases, with 26 bases between. CDR3: CASSPQGSLSGFRTEAFF. Here the CDR3 DNA reads TGCGCCAGCAGCCCGCAGGGTTCCCTTTCGGGTTTTCGCACTGAAGCTTTCTTT.

This chain links TRBV9 with TRBJ2-2; a possible D gene is TRBD1 (6 bases). Germline V lookup: CDR1 SGDLS, CDR2 YYNGEE. The V end was cut by 1 base, the J end by 6 bases, with 16 bases between. This CDR3 is built from 16 residues. CDR3 protein: CASSVTPGGGAGELFF. CDR3 DNA: TGTGCCAGCAGCGTAACCCCAGGTGGGGGCGCCGGGGAGCTGTTTTTT.

This clone has a count of ten or more. The V gene is TRBV30, the J gene TRBJ1-1; possibly TRBD1 for D (6 bases). This CDR3 comprises 15 residues. Trimming removed 5 bases at V and 3 bases at J, with 19 bases between. From germline, CDR1 is GTSNPN and CDR2 SVGIG (reference sequence). This chain's CDR3 is CAWSAGGAKDTEAFF. The CDR3 region has the DNA TGTGCCTGGTCAGCGGGGGGCGCGAAGGACACTGAAGCTTTCTTT.

In this sample, this clone turned up many times. The chain has TRBV10-2 and TRBJ2-2; D gene ambiguous. The germline V gene has CDR1 WSHSY and CDR2 SAAADI. V lost 3 bases to trimming and J lost 1 base, with 3 bases between them. The CDR3 covers 13 residues. In DNA, the CDR3 is TGCGCCAGCAGTGACCTGAACACCGGGGAGCTGTTTTTT. It translates to CASSDLNTGELFF.

CDR3 DNA: TGTGCCAGCAGTAAGCAATCTAACACCGGGGAGCTGTTTTTT. Encoded protein: CASSKQSNTGELFF. The J gene is TRBJ2-2, the V gene TRBV7-3; D not certain. Germline V gene data show CDR1 as SGHTA and CDR2 as FQGTGA. V was shortened by 6 bases and J by 2 bases, with 10 bases between the two germline ends. The CDR3 sequence is 14 residues long.

This clone was detected only once. A single base separates this from a much larger clone, so it may be a read error. CDR3 in amino acids: CASSYTSGVAKDTQYF. DNA for the CDR3: TGTGCCAGCAGCTATACTAGCGGGGTGGCAAAAGATACGCAGTATTTT. This sequence joins TRBV11-2 and TRBJ2-3, with 10 nucleotides matching TRBD2. V was clipped by 4 bases and J by 5 bases; unmatched bases: 9. Germline loops: CDR1 SGHAT, CDR2 FQNNGV. The CDR3 loop spans 16 amino acids.

This clone has a count of ten or more. The chain is built from TRBV2 and TRBJ2-1; a weak D match, TRBD2 (5 bases). Germline CDR1 reads SNHLY; CDR2 reads FYNNEI. With 8 bases removed from V and 4 bases from J, the gap between germline ends came to 15 bases. CDR3 length: 14 amino acids. This chain's CDR3 is CASASDFPYNEQFF. CDR3 nucleotide sequence: TGTGCCAGCGCATCGGACTTCCCTTACAATGAGCAGTTCTTC.

In this sample, this clone turned up a few times. Since a much larger clone is just one base distant, this may be a read error. Other nucleotide sequences from this sample produce the same CDR3. V and J are TRBV27 and TRBJ1-2, with D possibly matching TRBD1 (6 bases). With 5 bases removed from V and 7 bases from J, the gap between germline ends came to 20 bases. CDR3 length: 15 amino acids. CDR1 and CDR2 from the germline V gene are MNHEY and SMNVEV (reference sequence). CDR3 nucleotide sequence: TGTGCCAGCAGTGTCTTACAGGGAGGACTGGGTGGCTACACCTTC. Translated: CASSVLQGGLGGYTF.

V and J are TRBV7-9 and TRBJ2-7, with TRBD1 matching over 9 bases. The V segment lost 1 base and the J segment 2 bases; nucleotides outside the gene matches: 0. CDR1 is SEHNR and CDR2 is FQNEAQ in the germline V gene (reference sequence). The CDR3 length is 14 residues. The chain's CDR3 is CASSLGQGAYEQYV. Here the CDR3 DNA reads TGTGCCAGCAGCTTAGGACAGGGGGCCTACGAGCAGTACGTC.

This clone was observed many times. Just one base apart from a much larger clone, this may be a read error. This chain uses TRBV12-3 or TRBV12-4 with TRBJ1-1; D uncertain. The CDR3 sequence is 12 residues long. Trimming stripped 7 bases from V and 3 bases from J, with 9 bases between. This CDR3 is CASTFGDTEAFF. The CDR3 DNA follows: TGTGCCAGCACCTTCGGGGACACTGAAGCTTTCTTT.

This clone was picked up many times. The chain joins TRBV18 to TRBJ2-2; the D is unclear. The germline V gene encodes CDR1 KGHSH and CDR2 LQKENI. This CDR3 has 13 residues. V lost 2 bases and J 6 bases, leaving 7 bases between the germline ends. This CDR3 reads CASSPGSSGELFF. CDR3 nucleotide sequence: TGTGCCAGCTCACCAGGCAGCTCCGGGGAGCTGTTTTTT.

This clone has ten or more counts. The chain joins TRBV20-1 to TRBJ1-1, with a tentative D call TRBD1 (6 bases). CDR1 is DFQATT and CDR2 is SNEGSKA in the germline V gene (reference sequence). The CDR3 contains 15 residues. The V gene lost 4 bases and the J gene lost 4 bases, with 19 bases spanning the gap. In DNA form, the CDR3 reads TGCAGTGCTATACGCTACAGGGTTGAGTTCACTGAAGCTTTCTTT. Its protein is CSAIRYRVEFTEAFF.

This clone was recorded at least ten times. The V and J genes are TRBV7-3 and TRBJ2-7, with 7 positions matching TRBD2. There are 14 residues in the CDR3. In germline, CDR1 is SGHTA, CDR2 FQGTGA. The trim removed 2 bases at V and 2 bases at J, leaving 3 bases unmatched. CDR3 in amino acids: CASSLGGGTYEQYF. In nucleotides, the CDR3 is TGTGCCAGCAGCTTAGGGGGGGGGACCTACGAGCAGTACTTC.

The CDR3 here is CASSGLAGGIAYEQFF. Written as DNA, the CDR3 is TGTGCCAGCAGCGGGCTAGCGGGGGGCATAGCGTATGAGCAGTTCTTC. The chain has TRBV3-1 and TRBJ2-1; 11 nucleotides align to TRBD2. The CDR3 length is 16 residues. Germline V lookup: CDR1 LGHDT, CDR2 YNNKEL (reference sequence). J lost 8 bases, V lost 5 bases, and 11 bases had no gene match.

This clone was counted at least ten times. This rearrangement joins TRBV5-1 to TRBJ1-2; possible D gene TRBD1, 5 bases. Per the germline V gene, CDR1 is SGHRS and CDR2 is YFSETQ. The CDR3 has 15 residues. Trimming cost V 2 bases and J 7 bases, with 18 bases left between them. The DNA of the CDR3 is TGCGCCAGCAGCTTTGGGGGGGAACTATTAGCTGGCTACACCTTC. Translated: CASSFGGELLAGYTF.

Details on this clone: A single base separates this from a much larger clone, so it may be a read error. The rearrangement uses TRBV29-1 and TRBJ1-1, with a weak D call TRBD1 (5 bases). The CDR3 length is 13 residues. Germline V lookup: CDR1 SQVTM, CDR2 ANQGSEA. V gave up 7 bases and J gave up 1 base, with 13 bases separating them. The chain's CDR3 is CSEDQGKNTEAFF. The CDR3 DNA follows: TGCAGCGAGGATCAGGGAAAGAACACTGAAGCTTTCTTT.

This clone has ten or more counts. The rearrangement links TRBV7-2 to TRBJ2-2; D is tentatively TRBD1 or TRBD2 (6 bases each). Trimming removed 5 bases at V and 6 bases at J, with 16 bases between. This CDR3 is built from 15 residues. CDR1 and CDR2 from the germline V gene are SGHTA and FQGNSA. CDR3 amino acids: CASSTSGASAGELFF. For the CDR3, the DNA is TGTGCCAGCAGCACCTCGGGGGCCTCGGCCGGGGAGCTGTTTTTT.

This clone was counted ten times or more. This chain joins TRBV12-3 or TRBV12-4 and TRBJ1-1, with 10 bases lining up with TRBD1. V gave up 3 bases and J gave up 5 bases; unmatched junction bases: 9. This CDR3 comprises 16 residues. The CDR3 region has the DNA TGTGCCAGCAGTTTGTGGGCGGACAGGGGGTTAACTGAAGCTTTCTTT. As protein: CASSLWADRGLTEAFF.

Details on this clone: This may arise from a read error, as a much more abundant clone is one base away. The J gene is TRBJ2-5, the V gene TRBV30, with D possibly being TRBD2 (6 bases). This CDR3 spans 15 amino acids. V lost 2 bases to trimming and J lost 2 bases, with 15 bases between them. The V gene's germline CDR1 is GTSNPN and CDR2 SVGIG (reference sequence). The CDR3 bases are TGTGCCTGGAGTCGTTCGGGGGATTATCAAGAGACCCAGTACTTC. Translation: CAWSRSGDYQETQYF.

This clone was recorded once. The rearrangement links TRBV5-4 to TRBJ2-3, with D maybe TRBD2 (6 bases). Germline CDR1 and CDR2: SGHNT and YYREEE (reference sequence). V lost 3 bases and J 5 bases, leaving 19 bases between the germline ends. The length of the CDR3 is 16 residues. The CDR3, as DNA: TGTGCCAGCAGCTCCGGACTAACTCGGTCGGGAGATACGCAGTATTTT. Translation gives CASSSGLTRSGDTQYF.

Comment on this clone: A read error may be the cause here, since a much bigger clone is one base away. The chain links TRBV9 to TRBJ2-5, with TRBD2 matching over 8 bases. V was clipped by 0 bases and J by 5 bases; unmatched bases: 15. Germline V CDR1 and CDR2: SGDLS, YYNGEE. The CDR3 totals 18 residues. CDR3 coding DNA: TGTGCCAGCAGCGTAGGTGTCTGTAGTAGCGGGGCCCGGGAGACCCAGTACTTC. As protein: CASSVGVCSSGARETQYF.

At least ten counts were recorded for this clone. The J gene is TRBJ1-2, the V gene TRBV7-2, with 10 nucleotides matching TRBD1. The CDR3 loop spans 14 amino acids. The V and J ends lost 5 bases and 7 bases, in that order; junction bases with no gene match: 7. From germline, CDR1 is SGHTA and CDR2 FQGNSA. This CDR3 reads CASSPRQGAGGYTF. Here the CDR3 DNA reads TGTGCCAGCAGCCCACGACAGGGGGCCGGTGGCTACACCTTC. The whole variable domain, remainder taken from reference TRBV7-2 and TRBJ1-2, is GAGVSQSPSNKVTEKGKDVELRCDPISGHTALYWYRQSLGQGLEFLIYFQGNSAPDKSGLPSDRFSAERTGGSVSTLTIQRTQQEDSAVYLCASSPRQGAGGYTFGSGTRLTVV.

In its sample, this clone was seen many times. J is TRBJ2-3 and V is TRBV6-1; TRBD2 agrees at 14 bases. The germline V gene encodes CDR1 MNHNS and CDR2 SASEGT. J gave up 3 bases and V 6 bases, and 2 bases lay outside the gene matches. The CDR3 has 15 amino acids. Written as DNA, the CDR3 is TGTGCCAGCAGGAGACTAGCGGGGGGGACAGATACGCAGTATTTT. This sequence encodes CASRRLAGGTDTQYF.

This clone was detected ten times or more. This chain connects TRBV20-1 to TRBJ2-1; TRBD2 is a possible D gene (6 bases). The CDR3 totals 14 residues. V lost 2 bases and J lost 0, with 8 bases in between. In germline, CDR1 is DFQATT, CDR2 SNEGSKA (reference sequence). The CDR3, as DNA: TGCAGTGCTAGACAGCGGGCCTCCTACAATGAGCAGTTCTTC. Protein: CSARQRASYNEQFF.

On this clone itself: Since a much larger clone is just one base distant, this may be a read error. Other nucleotide sequences in the sample specify the same CDR3. This sequence joins TRBV5-4 and TRBJ2-3; either TRBD1 or TRBD2 may fit D (6 bases each). The V end lost 4 bases, the J end lost 2 bases, and 23 bases lay between the germline ends. The germline gives CDR1 SGHNT, CDR2 YYREEE (reference sequence). The CDR3 consists of 18 residues. The CDR3 nucleotides are TGTGCCAGCAGCCTGGAGGGGGTTAGCAGAAGCAACACAGATACGCAGTATTTT. It encodes CASSLEGVSRSNTDTQYF. Based on the CDR3 plus reference TRBV5-4 and TRBJ2-3, the full variable domain is ETGVTQSPTHLIKTRGQQVTLRCSSQSGHNTVSWYQQALGQGPQFIFQYYREEENGRGNFPPRFSGLQFPNYSSELNVNALELDDSALYLCASSLEGVSRSNTDTQYFGPGTRLTVL.

Regarding this clone: This clone may be a read error of a much larger clone one base away. The chain has TRBV7-9 and TRBJ2-2; 7 bases agree with TRBD2. The CDR3 extends over 15 amino acids. Germline CDR1 is SEHNR and CDR2 is FQNEAQ (reference sequence). V was pared by 1 base and J by 7 bases, with 6 bases of the junction left unmatched. The CDR3 coding sequence is TGTGCCAGCAGCTTAGGGTCCGGCGGGAGCGGGGAGCTGTTTTTT. This codes for CASSLGSGGSGELFF.

This clone was detected many times. The chain links TRBV5-1 to TRBJ1-1, with 8 positions matching TRBD1. Trimming removed 2 bases from V and 0 bases from J; junction bases left unmatched: 6. Germline V gives CDR1 SGHRS, CDR2 YFSETQ. The CDR3 is made up of 16 amino acids. In nucleotides, the CDR3 is TGCGCCAGCAGCTTCGGGACAGGTAATATGAACACTGAAGCTTTCTTT. Protein: CASSFGTGNMNTEAFF.

This clone was detected many times. The V and J genes are TRBV9 and TRBJ1-1, with D maybe TRBD1 (6 bases). The CDR3 length is 14 residues. Germline V gene data show CDR1 as SGDLS and CDR2 as YYNGEE. Trimming removed 0 bases from V and 4 bases from J, with 10 bases in between. CDR3 DNA sequence: TGTGCCAGCAGCGTAGGAGGGGGGCTCACTGAAGCTTTCTTT. Translation: CASSVGGGLTEAFF.